This section outlines one TCR beta chain sequence together with its context. This entry comes from a study of beta chain features in type 1 diabetes. The CDR3 spans 13 residues. The junction had 4 bases not matched to a gene; V was cut back by 4 bases and J by 2 bases. CDR1 is SQVTM and CDR2 is ANQGSEA in the germline V gene. Isolated RNA was reverse transcribed in full, so expressed TCRB transcripts were sequenced. Method: immunoSEQ multiplex PCR; TCRdb's copy keeps in-frame clones and lacks some. The sample contains about 350,000 clones, around 19% of which appear only once. The chain combines TRBV29-1 with TRBJ1-1, with TRBD1 identical over 7 bases. This clonotype originated in a woman aged 18-35 years in good health. Sequences were obtained from naive CD4+ T cells from blood. CDR3 in amino acids: CSVATGVNTEAFF. The CDR3 coding sequence is TGCAGCGTTGCAACAGGGGTAAACACTGAAGCTTTCTTT.